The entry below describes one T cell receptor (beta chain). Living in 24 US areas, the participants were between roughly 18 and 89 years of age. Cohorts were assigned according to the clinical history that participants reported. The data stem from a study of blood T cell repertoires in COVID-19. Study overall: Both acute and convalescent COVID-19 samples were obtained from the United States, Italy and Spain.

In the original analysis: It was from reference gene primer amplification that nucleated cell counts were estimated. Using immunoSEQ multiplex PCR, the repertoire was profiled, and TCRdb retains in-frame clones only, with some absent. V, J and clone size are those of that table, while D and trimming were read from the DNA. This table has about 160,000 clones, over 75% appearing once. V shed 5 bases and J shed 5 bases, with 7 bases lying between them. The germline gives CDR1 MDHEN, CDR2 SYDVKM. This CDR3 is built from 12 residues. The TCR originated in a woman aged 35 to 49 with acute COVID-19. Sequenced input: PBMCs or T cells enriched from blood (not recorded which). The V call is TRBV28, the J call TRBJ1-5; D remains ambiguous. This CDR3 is CASSTGYQPQHF. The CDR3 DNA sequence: TGTGCCAGCAGTACGGGGTATCAGCCCCAGCATTTT. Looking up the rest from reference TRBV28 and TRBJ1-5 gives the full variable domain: DVKVTQSSRYLVKRTGEKVFLECVQDMDHENMFWYRQDPGLGLRLIYFSYDVKMKEKGDIPEGYSVSREKKERFSLILESASTNQTSMYLCASSTGYQPQHFGDGTRLSIL.